This T cell receptor (beta chain) was recovered during a study of cytomegalovirus exposure and HLA in healthy donors. V was cut by 6 bases and J by 2 bases, with 11 bases left in between. Per germline, CDR1 LNHDA and CDR2 SQIVND (reference sequence). The CDR3 sequence is 13 residues long. Method: immunoSEQ multiplex PCR; TCRdb's copy keeps in-frame clones and lacks some. Of tens of thousands of clones in the sample, over 85% are singletons; the top ten hold under 1.5%. The receptor was derived from a man aged 18 to 30 in good health and CMV-seropositive. Source material: PBMCs. V gene TRBV19 combines with J gene TRBJ2-7; D might be TRBD1 (5 bases). The CDR3 reads CASSHRQTYEQYF. DNA of the CDR3: TGTGCCAGTAGCCATAGACAGACCTACGAGCAGTACTTC.